This entry lists 25 T cell receptor beta chains sequenced from one sample in a study of cytomegalovirus exposure and HLA in healthy donors. Primers: 60 Vbeta forward and 13 Jbeta reverse. Produced via immunoSEQ multiplex PCR; TCRdb's table is partial and in-frame only. In the table there are some 120,000 clones, more than 70% of which are singletons. Sequences were obtained from PBMCs. The source is a man in his fifties or sixties in good health and CMV-seronegative.

This clone occurred a few times. This sequence joins TRBV10-1 and TRBJ2-1, with 8 nucleotides matching TRBD2. V gave up 4 bases and J gave up 1 base; unmatched junction bases: 12. In germline, CDR1 is WNHNN, CDR2 SYGVQD (reference sequence). The CDR3 is 18 amino acids. The chain's CDR3 is CASSGLMRGASSYNEQFF. The CDR3 nucleotides are TGCGCCAGCAGTGGACTGATGCGGGGGGCCTCGTCCTACAATGAGCAGTTCTTC.

The rearrangement links TRBV4-2 to TRBJ2-3; perhaps TRBD1 as D (6 bases). From germline, CDR1 is LGHNA and CDR2 YNFKEQ. The CDR3 consists of 15 residues. Trimming removed 0 bases from V and 3 bases from J, with 10 bases in between. The CDR3 nucleotides read TGTGCCAGCAGCCAAGATGGCCAGGGGACAGATACGCAGTATTTT. Amino acid sequence: CASSQDGQGTDTQYF.

This clone came up once. This sequence joins TRBV27 and TRBJ2-7; 8 positions agree with TRBD2. There are 15 residues in the CDR3. J lost 3 bases, V lost 3 bases, and 7 bases had no gene match. Germline-derived CDR1 and CDR2 are MNHEY and SMNVEV (reference sequence). Here the CDR3 DNA reads TGTGCCAGCAGTTTCTCCGGGAGGGCCCTCTACGAGCAGTACTTC. Amino acids: CASSFSGRALYEQYF.

Details on this clone: The final CDR3 position lacks the conserved phenylalanine or tryptophan, pointing to a likely read error. The chain has TRBV15 and TRBJ1-5; weak D call: TRBD1 (6 bases). Per germline, CDR1 LNHNV and CDR2 YYDKDF (reference sequence). The CDR3 spans 15 residues. V lost 5 bases to trimming and J lost 5 bases, with 16 bases between them. The CDR3 loop reads CATSRPGQNYQPQHS. The DNA of the CDR3 is TGTGCCACCAGCCGTCCCGGACAGAACTATCAGCCCCAGCATTCT.

V gene TRBV19 combines with J gene TRBJ1-1; D possibly corresponds to TRBD1 (5 bases). Trimming shortened V by 7 bases and J by 4 bases, and 16 bases separated the two germline ends. CDR3 length: 14 amino acids. The germline V gene encodes CDR1 LNHDA and CDR2 SQIVND (reference sequence). This chain's CDR3 is CASIRTRSSTEAFF. The CDR3 DNA sequence: TGTGCCAGTATCCGGACAAGGTCGAGCACTGAAGCTTTCTTT.

This sequence joins TRBV29-1 and TRBJ1-2, with TRBD1 identical over 7 bases. In germline, CDR1 is SQVTM, CDR2 ANQGSEA. This CDR3 is built from 11 residues. V shed 7 bases and J 8 bases; nucleotides not matched to a gene: 7. The CDR3: CSADRAGGYTF. The CDR3 DNA reads as TGCAGCGCTGACAGGGCCGGCGGCTACACCTTC. The full variable domain, completed using reference TRBV29-1 and TRBJ1-2, is SAVISQKPSRDICQRGTSLTIQCQVDSQVTMMFWYRQQPGQSLTLIATANQGSEATYESGFVIDKFPISRPNLTFSTLTVSNMSPEDSSIYLCSADRAGGYTFGSGTRLTVV.

This clone has only one observation. CDR3 sequence reads: CASSSQGLAGSGSYNEQFF. CDR3 nucleotide sequence: TGTGCCAGCAGTTCCCAGGGACTAGCGGGTTCCGGCTCCTACAATGAGCAGTTCTTC. The chain recombines TRBV28 with TRBJ2-1; 12 bases are shared with TRBD2. Germline CDR1 and CDR2: MDHEN and SYDVKM. The trim removed 4 bases at V and 0 bases at J, leaving 10 bases unmatched. The CDR3 has 19 amino acids.

The V gene is TRBV7-3, the J gene TRBJ1-6; 9 bases agree with TRBD1. Germline assignment: CDR1 SGHTA and CDR2 FQGTGA. V gave up 2 bases and J gave up 5 bases; unmatched junction bases: 4. This CDR3 has 16 residues. CDR3 sequence reads: CASSLRGTGNNSPLHF. The CDR3 nucleotides are TGTGCCAGCAGCTTACGGGGGACAGGGAATAATTCACCCCTCCACTTT.

The chain joins TRBV5-1 to TRBJ2-7, with D possibly being TRBD1 (6 bases). V lost 4 bases, J lost 3 bases, and 14 bases lay in between. Germline V gene sequence: CDR1 SGHRS, CDR2 YFSETQ. This CDR3 contains 14 residues. In DNA form, the CDR3 reads TGCGCCAGCAGCCCAGCACAGGGATTCTACGAGCAGTACTTC. Its protein product is CASSPAQGFYEQYF.

The chain links TRBV10-3 to TRBJ1-5; maybe TRBD1 (6 bases). The CDR3 is 14 amino acids. Deletions cut 10 bases from V and 4 bases from J, with 17 bases between. Looked up from germline, CDR1 is ENHRY and CDR2 is SYGVKD. The CDR3 protein is CATTDSPTNQPQHF. CDR3 DNA: TGTGCCACGACGGACAGTCCTACGAATCAGCCCCAGCATTTT.

This clone was counted a few times. V is TRBV7-6 and J is TRBJ2-3, with TRBD2 matching over 10 bases. CDR1 is SGHVS, CDR2 FNYEAQ, per germline. V trimming: 5 bases; J trimming: 3 bases; junction bases outside the gene matches: 11. This CDR3 is built from 17 residues. CDR3 amino acids: CASSHRGAGGATDTQYF. For the CDR3, the DNA is TGTGCCAGCAGCCATCGGGGAGCGGGAGGGGCGACAGATACGCAGTATTTT.

V usage is TRBV30 and J usage is TRBJ2-3; 7 bases fit TRBD1. Germline CDR1 is GTSNPN and CDR2 is SVGIG (reference sequence). The CDR3 spans 17 residues. V was pared by 3 bases and J by 1 base, with 13 bases of the junction left unmatched. CDR3: CAWRTGLLFSGTDTQYF. CDR3 DNA sequence: TGTGCCTGGAGGACAGGGCTTTTGTTCTCCGGCACAGATACGCAGTATTTT.

The chain employs TRBV9 and TRBJ1-1, with D maybe TRBD1 (5 bases). Trimming pared 3 bases from V and 3 bases from J, leaving 12 bases between. The CDR3 has 14 residues. Germline CDR1 SGDLS, CDR2 YYNGEE. The CDR3 DNA is TGTGCCAGCAGCGGAGGAAAGGGGCACACTGAAGCTTTCTTT. It specifies CASSGGKGHTEAFF.

This rearrangement joins TRBV4-1 to TRBJ2-7, with 11 bases identical to TRBD2. The CDR3 covers 18 residues. Looked up from germline, CDR1 is MGHRA and CDR2 is YSYEKL. J was trimmed by 2 bases and V by 0 bases; bases with no gene match: 9. CDR3 sequence reads: CASSQDPSLAGDPYEQYF. Here the CDR3 DNA reads TGCGCCAGCAGCCAAGATCCCTCACTAGCGGGGGATCCCTACGAGCAGTACTTC.

The V call is TRBV7-3, the J call TRBJ2-7, with 7 bases identical to TRBD1. V was clipped by 3 bases and J by 2 bases; unmatched bases: 4. CDR3 length: 14 amino acids. Looked up from germline, CDR1 is SGHTA and CDR2 is FQGTGA. CDR3 coding DNA: TGTGCCAGCAGCTTCCGACAGGGTACCTACGAGCAGTACTTC. Amino acid sequence: CASSFRQGTYEQYF.

The chain carries TRBV15 and TRBJ2-1; D call uncertain. The V end lost 6 bases, the J end lost 2 bases, and 11 bases lay between the germline ends. This CDR3 is 14 amino acids long. Germline-derived CDR1 and CDR2 are LNHNV and YYDKDF (reference sequence). The CDR3 sequence is CATRIGSPYNEQFF. CDR3 in DNA: TGTGCCACCAGAATCGGGTCGCCCTACAATGAGCAGTTCTTC.

A single count supports this clone. V and J are TRBV7-9 and TRBJ2-7; maybe TRBD1 (6 bases). The CDR3 is made up of 14 amino acids. V lost 5 bases and J 2 bases, leaving 13 bases between the germline ends. Germline CDR1 SEHNR, CDR2 FQNEAQ (reference sequence). The CDR3 loop is CASSLSGQPYEQYF. CDR3 coding DNA: TGTGCCAGCAGCCTCTCCGGACAGCCCTACGAGCAGTACTTC.

The chain links TRBV7-9 to TRBJ1-4, with no clear D. Per germline, CDR1 SEHNR and CDR2 FQNEAQ (reference sequence). Trimming left V 4 bases short and J 6 bases short, with 15 bases between. The CDR3 has 15 residues. The CDR3 sequence is CASSSLSVEYEKLFF. The CDR3 DNA reads as TGTGCCAGCAGCTCGTTGTCCGTTGAGTATGAAAAACTGTTTTTT.

CDR3 region: CASSLAGQAEQFF. DNA for the CDR3: TGTGCCAGCAGCTTAGCGGGGCAAGCCGAGCAGTTCTTC. V and J are TRBV7-2 and TRBJ2-1, with a tentative D call TRBD1 (5 bases). From germline, CDR1 is SGHTA and CDR2 FQGNSA. This CDR3 spans 13 amino acids. The germline V and J ends were trimmed by 0 bases and 10 bases, with 10 bases remaining between them.

The V call is TRBV4-2, the J call TRBJ2-7, with a tentative D call TRBD1 (6 bases). Germline CDR1 LGHNA, CDR2 YNFKEQ. The CDR3 spans 14 residues. V lost 0 bases to trimming and J lost 3 bases, with 9 bases between them. The CDR3 here is CASSQETGRYEQYF. The CDR3 coding sequence is TGTGCCAGCAGCCAAGAAACAGGGCGCTACGAGCAGTACTTC.

The rearrangement links TRBV7-6 to TRBJ2-7; D is unclear. CDR1 SGHVS and CDR2 FNYEAQ come from the germline V gene. Trimming pared 5 bases from V and 2 bases from J, leaving 13 bases between. The CDR3 contains 14 residues. This chain's CDR3 is CASSQDGLTYEQYF. The CDR3 DNA reads as TGTGCCAGCAGCCAAGACGGGTTAACCTACGAGCAGTACTTC.

This clone came up a few times. The V call is TRBV4-3, the J call TRBJ2-1, with TRBD2 as a possible D gene (5 bases). CDR1 and CDR2 from the germline V gene are LGHNA and YSLEER. CDR3 length: 16 residues. Between the trimmed V and J ends, which lost 0 bases and 7 bases, there was a span of 16 bases. CDR3 loop: CASSQDTQRRINEQFF. In DNA form, the CDR3 reads TGCGCCAGCAGCCAAGATACGCAGCGGAGAATTAATGAGCAGTTCTTC.

The rearrangement joins TRBV18 to TRBJ2-7; 13 bases line up with TRBD2. This CDR3 is built from 14 residues. V lost 3 bases and J lost 4; bases outside the gene matches: 0. The germline gives CDR1 KGHSH, CDR2 LQKENI. The CDR3 spells CASSPGLAGYEQYF. CDR3 sequence (DNA): TGTGCCAGCTCACCGGGACTAGCGGGATACGAGCAGTACTTC.

The rearrangement uses TRBV28 and TRBJ2-7; TRBD1 matches 9 bases. V lost 7 bases, J lost 7 bases, and 11 bases stayed unmatched. In germline, CDR1 is MDHEN, CDR2 SYDVKM. This CDR3 region has 14 residues. The CDR3 DNA reads TGTGCCAGCAATTCCCCGGGACAGGGCAAGGAGCAGTACTTC. Encoded protein: CASNSPGQGKEQYF.

The CDR3 sequence is CSAGTGPLPLSSEAFF. CDR3 sequence (DNA): TGCAGCGCTGGGACAGGCCCGCTCCCCCTCTCTTCTGAAGCTTTCTTT. This chain joins TRBV29-1 and TRBJ1-1, with 8 nucleotides matching TRBD1. This CDR3 is built from 16 residues. Germline V lookup: CDR1 SQVTM, CDR2 ANQGSEA. V was clipped by 7 bases and J by 6 bases; unmatched bases: 19.